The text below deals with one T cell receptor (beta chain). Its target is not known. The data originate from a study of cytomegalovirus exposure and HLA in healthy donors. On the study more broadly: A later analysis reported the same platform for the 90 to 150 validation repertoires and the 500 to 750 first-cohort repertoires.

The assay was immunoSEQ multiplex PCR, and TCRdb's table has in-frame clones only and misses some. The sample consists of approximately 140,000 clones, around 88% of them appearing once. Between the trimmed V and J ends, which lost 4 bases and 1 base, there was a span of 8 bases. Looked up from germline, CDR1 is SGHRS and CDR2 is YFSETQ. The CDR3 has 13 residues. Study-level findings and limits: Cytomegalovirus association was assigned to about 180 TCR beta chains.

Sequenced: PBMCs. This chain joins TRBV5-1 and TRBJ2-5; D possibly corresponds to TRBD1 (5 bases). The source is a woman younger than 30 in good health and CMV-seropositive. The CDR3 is CASSQGTQETQYF. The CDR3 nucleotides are TGCGCCAGCAGCCAGGGAACCCAAGAGACCCAGTACTTC.